What follows describes a single T cell receptor (beta chain). Clones were sequenced by immunoSEQ multiplex PCR, and TCRdb holds only the in-frame ones, with some missing. This sample has 100,000 to 120,000 clones; approximately 92% occur once, and the top ten carry 2% to 3%. The data were obtained in a study of T cell responses to AZD1222 COVID-19 vaccine. The CDR3 extends over 14 amino acids. Trimming removed 3 bases at V and 2 bases at J, with 11 bases between. Germline CDR1 is GTSNPN and CDR2 is SVGIG (reference sequence). This material consisted of peripheral blood, taken 28 days after the second AZD1222 dose. The chain uses TRBV30 and TRBJ1-3; maybe TRBD1 (6 bases). The TCR originated in an adult who received the AZD1222 COVID-19 vaccine. CDR3 residues: CAWRVGGAGNTIYF. DNA of the CDR3: TGTGCCTGGAGGGTAGGGGGGGCTGGAAACACCATATATTTT.